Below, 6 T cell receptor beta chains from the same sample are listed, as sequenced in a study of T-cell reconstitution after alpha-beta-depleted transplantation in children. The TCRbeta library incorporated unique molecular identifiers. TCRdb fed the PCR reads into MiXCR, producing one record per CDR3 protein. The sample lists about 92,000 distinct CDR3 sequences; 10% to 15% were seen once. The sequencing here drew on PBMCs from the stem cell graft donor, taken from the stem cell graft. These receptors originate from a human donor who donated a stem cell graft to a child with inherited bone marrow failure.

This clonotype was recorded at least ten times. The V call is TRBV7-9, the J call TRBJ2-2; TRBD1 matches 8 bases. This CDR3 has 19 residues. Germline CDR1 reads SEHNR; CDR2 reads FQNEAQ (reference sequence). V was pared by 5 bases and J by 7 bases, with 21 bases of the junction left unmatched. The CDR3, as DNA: TGTGCCAGCAGCGCGGGCAAACTGACAGGGGCCCTATGGGGCGGGGAGCTGTTTTTT. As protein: CASSAGKLTGALWGGELFF.

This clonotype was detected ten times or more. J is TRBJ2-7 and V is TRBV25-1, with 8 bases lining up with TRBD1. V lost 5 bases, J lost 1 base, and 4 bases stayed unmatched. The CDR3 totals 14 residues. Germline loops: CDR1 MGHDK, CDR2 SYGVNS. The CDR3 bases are TGTGCCAGCAGTTTCCGGACAGGGTCCTACGAGCAGTACTTC. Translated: CASSFRTGSYEQYF.

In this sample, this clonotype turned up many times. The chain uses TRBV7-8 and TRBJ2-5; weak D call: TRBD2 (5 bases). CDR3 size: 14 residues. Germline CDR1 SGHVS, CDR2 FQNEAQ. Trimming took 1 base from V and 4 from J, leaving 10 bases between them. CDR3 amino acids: CASSLGGLGETQYF. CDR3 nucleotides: TGTGCCAGCAGCTTAGGAGGGCTTGGAGAGACCCAGTACTTC.

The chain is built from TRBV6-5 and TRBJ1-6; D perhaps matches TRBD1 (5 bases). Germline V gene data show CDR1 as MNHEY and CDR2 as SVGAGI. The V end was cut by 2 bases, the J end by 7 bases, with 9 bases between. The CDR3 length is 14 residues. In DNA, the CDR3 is TGTGCCAGCAGTTACCAGGGAGGGAATTCACCCCTCCACTTT. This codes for CASSYQGGNSPLHF.

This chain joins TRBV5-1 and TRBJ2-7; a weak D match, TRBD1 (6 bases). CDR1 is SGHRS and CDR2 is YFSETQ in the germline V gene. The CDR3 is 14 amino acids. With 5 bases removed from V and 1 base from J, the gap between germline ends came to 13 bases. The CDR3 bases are TGCGCCAGCAGTAGGGGACACCCATCCTACGAGCAGTACTTC. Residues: CASSRGHPSYEQYF.

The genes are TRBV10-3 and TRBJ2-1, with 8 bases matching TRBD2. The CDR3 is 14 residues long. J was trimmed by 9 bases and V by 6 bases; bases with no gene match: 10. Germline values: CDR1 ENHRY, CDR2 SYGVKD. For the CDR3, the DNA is TGTGCCATCAGCGGGGGGGGCAGGGGCCGTGAGCAGTTCTTC. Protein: CAISGGGRGREQFF.